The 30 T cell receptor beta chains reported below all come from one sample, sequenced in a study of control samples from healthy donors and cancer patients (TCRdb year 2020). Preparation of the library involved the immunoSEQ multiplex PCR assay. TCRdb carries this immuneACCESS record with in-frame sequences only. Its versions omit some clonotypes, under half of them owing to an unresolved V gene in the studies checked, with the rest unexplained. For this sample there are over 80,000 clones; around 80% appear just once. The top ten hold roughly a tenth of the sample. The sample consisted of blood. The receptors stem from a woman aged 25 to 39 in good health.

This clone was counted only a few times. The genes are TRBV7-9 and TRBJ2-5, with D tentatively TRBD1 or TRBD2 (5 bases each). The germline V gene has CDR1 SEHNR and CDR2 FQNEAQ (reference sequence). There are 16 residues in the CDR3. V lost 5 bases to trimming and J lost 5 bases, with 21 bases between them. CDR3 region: CASSGSRQLARETQYF. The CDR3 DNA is TGTGCCAGCAGCGGATCGAGACAGCTAGCCAGGGAGACCCAGTACTTC. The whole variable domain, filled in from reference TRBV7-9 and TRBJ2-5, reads DTGVSQNPRHKITKRGQNVTFRCDPISEHNRLYWYRQTLGQGPEFLTYFQNEAQLEKSRLLSDRFSAERPKGSFSTLEIQRTEQGDSAMYLCASSGSRQLARETQYFGPGTRLLVL.

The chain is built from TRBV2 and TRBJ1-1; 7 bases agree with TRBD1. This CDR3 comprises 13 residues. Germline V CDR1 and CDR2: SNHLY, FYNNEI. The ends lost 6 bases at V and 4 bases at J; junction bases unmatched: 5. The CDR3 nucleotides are TGTGCCAGCAGGAGGGACAGCGGCACTGAAGCTTTCTTT. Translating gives CASRRDSGTEAFF.

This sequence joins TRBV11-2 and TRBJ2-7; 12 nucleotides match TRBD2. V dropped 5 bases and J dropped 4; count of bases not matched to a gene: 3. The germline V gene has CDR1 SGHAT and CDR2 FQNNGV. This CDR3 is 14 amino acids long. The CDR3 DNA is TGTGCCAGCAGCACAGGACTAGCGGGGTACGAGCAGTACTTC. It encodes CASSTGLAGYEQYF.

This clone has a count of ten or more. CDR3 amino acids: CASSKQGRYGYTF. The CDR3 DNA sequence: TGTGCCAGCAGTAAACAGGGCCGGTATGGCTACACCTTC. The genes are TRBV12-3 or TRBV12-4 and TRBJ1-2; D is possibly TRBD1 (6 bases). This CDR3 has 13 residues. V lost 5 bases and J lost 5, with 12 bases in between.

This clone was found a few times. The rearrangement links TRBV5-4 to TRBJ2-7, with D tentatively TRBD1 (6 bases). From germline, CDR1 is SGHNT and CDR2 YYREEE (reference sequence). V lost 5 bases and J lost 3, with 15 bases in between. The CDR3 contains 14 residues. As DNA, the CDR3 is TGTGCCAGCAGTTCTGGGGGCTCGAGCTACGAGCAGTACTTC. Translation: CASSSGGSSYEQYF.

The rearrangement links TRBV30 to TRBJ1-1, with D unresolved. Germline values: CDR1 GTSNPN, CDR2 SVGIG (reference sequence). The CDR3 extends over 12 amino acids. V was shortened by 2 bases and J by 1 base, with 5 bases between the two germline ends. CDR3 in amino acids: CAWSFGNTEAFF. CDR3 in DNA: TGTGCCTGGAGTTTCGGGAACACTGAAGCTTTCTTT.

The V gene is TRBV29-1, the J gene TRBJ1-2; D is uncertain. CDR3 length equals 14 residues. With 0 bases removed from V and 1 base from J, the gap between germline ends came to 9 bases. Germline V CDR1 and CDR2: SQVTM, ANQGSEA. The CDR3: CSVEEGNGNYGYTF. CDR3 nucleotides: TGCAGCGTTGAAGAAGGGAACGGTAACTATGGCTACACCTTC. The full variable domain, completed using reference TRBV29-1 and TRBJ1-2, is SAVISQKPSRDICQRGTSLTIQCQVDSQVTMMFWYRQQPGQSLTLIATANQGSEATYESGFVIDKFPISRPNLTFSTLTVSNMSPEDSSIYLCSVEEGNGNYGYTFGSGTRLTVV.

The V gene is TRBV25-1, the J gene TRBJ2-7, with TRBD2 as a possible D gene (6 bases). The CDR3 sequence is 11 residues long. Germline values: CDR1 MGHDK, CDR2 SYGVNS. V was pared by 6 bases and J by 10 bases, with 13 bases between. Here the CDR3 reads CASRTGTLQYF. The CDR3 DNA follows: TGTGCCAGCAGGACCGGGACTCTTCAGTACTTC.

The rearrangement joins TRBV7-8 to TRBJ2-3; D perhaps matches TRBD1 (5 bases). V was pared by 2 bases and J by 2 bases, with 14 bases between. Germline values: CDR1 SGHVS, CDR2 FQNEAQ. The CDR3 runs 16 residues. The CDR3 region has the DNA TGTGCCAGCAGCTTACTAGGGGCGATCCCCACAGATACGCAGTATTTT. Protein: CASSLLGAIPTDTQYF.

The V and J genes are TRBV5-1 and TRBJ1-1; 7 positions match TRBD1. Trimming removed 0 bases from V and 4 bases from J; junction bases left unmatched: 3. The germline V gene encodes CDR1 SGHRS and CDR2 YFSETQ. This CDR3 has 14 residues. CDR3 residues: CASSLAPGGTEAFF. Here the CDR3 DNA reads TGCGCCAGCAGCTTGGCCCCAGGGGGCACTGAAGCTTTCTTT.

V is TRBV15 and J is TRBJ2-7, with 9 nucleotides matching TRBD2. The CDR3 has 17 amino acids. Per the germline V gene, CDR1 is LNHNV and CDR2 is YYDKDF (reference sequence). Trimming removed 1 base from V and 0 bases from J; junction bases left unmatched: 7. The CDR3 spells CATSRAGAGGSSYEQYF. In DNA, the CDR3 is TGTGCCACCAGCAGAGCCGGGGCGGGGGGGAGCTCCTACGAGCAGTACTTC.

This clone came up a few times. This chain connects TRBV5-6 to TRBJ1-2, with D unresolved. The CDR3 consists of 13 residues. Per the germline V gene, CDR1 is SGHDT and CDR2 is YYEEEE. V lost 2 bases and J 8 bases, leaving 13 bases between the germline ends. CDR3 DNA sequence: TGTGCCAGCAGCTTAAGGCGGCATAGCGGCTACACCTTC. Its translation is CASSLRRHSGYTF. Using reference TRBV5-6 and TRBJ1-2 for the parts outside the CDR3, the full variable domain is DAGVTQSPTHLIKTRGQQVTLRCSPKSGHDTVSWYQQALGQGPQFIFQYYEEEERQRGNFPDRFSGHQFPNYSSELNVNALLLGDSALYLCASSLRRHSGYTFGSGTRLTVV.

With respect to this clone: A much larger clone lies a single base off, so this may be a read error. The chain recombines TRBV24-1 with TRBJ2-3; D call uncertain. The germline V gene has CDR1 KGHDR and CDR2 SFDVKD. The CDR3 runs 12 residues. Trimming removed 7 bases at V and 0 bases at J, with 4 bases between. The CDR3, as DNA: TGTGCCACCAGGTCCAGCACAGATACGCAGTATTTT. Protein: CATRSSTDTQYF.

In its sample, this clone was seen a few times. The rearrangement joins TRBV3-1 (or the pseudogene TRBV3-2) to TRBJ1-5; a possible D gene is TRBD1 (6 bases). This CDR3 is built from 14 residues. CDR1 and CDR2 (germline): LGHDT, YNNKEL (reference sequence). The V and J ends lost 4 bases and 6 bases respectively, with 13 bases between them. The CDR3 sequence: CASSPGTGSQPQHF. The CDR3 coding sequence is TGTGCCAGCAGCCCCGGTACAGGGAGTCAGCCCCAGCATTTT.

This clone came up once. CDR3 sequence reads: CASGVSGTGLHEQYF. The CDR3, as DNA: TGTGCTAGTGGTGTATCCGGGACAGGGCTCCACGAGCAGTACTTC. The rearrangement joins TRBV12-5 to TRBJ2-7, with 9 bases lining up with TRBD1. The CDR3 is 15 residues long. Germline CDR1 is LGHNT and CDR2 is FRNRAP. Trimming took 5 bases from V and 5 from J; bases not matched to a gene: 10.

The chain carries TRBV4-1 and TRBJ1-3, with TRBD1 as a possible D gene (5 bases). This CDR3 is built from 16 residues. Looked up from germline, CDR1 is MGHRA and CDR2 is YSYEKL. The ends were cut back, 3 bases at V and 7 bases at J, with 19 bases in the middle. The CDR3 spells CASSQDPAGRWNTIYF. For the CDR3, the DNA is TGCGCCAGCAGCCAGGATCCGGCAGGGAGGTGGAACACCATATATTTT.

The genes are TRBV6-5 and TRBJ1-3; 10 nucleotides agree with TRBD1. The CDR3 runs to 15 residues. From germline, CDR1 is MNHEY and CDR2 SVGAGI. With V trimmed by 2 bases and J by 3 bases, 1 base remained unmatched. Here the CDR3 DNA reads TGTGCCAGCAGTTACGACAGGGGGCTTGGAAACACCATATATTTT. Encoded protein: CASSYDRGLGNTIYF.

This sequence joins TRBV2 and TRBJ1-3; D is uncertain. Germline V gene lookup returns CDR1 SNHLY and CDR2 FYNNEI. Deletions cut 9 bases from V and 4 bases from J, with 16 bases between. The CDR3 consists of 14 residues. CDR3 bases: TGTGCCAGGAGGACCCAAGGGCCGGGAAACACCATATATTTT. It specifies CARRTQGPGNTIYF.

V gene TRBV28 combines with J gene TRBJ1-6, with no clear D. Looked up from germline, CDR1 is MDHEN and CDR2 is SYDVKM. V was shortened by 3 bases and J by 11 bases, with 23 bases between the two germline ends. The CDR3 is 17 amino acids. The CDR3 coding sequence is TGTGCCAGCAGTTTCCCGCAGGTGGGCACGATCCGAGCACCCCTCCACTTT. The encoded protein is CASSFPQVGTIRAPLHF. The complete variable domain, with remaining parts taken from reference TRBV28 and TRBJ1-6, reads DVKVTQSSRYLVKRTGEKVFLECVQDMDHENMFWYRQDPGLGLRLIYFSYDVKMKEKGDIPEGYSVSREKKERFSLILESASTNQTSMYLCASSFPQVGTIRAPLHFGNGTRLTVT.

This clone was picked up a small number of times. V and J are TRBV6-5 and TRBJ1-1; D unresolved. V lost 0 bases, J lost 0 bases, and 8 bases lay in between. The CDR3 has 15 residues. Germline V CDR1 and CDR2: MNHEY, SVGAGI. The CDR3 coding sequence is TGTGCCAGCAGTTACTCGTGGGCTCTGAACACTGAAGCTTTCTTT. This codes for CASSYSWALNTEAFF.

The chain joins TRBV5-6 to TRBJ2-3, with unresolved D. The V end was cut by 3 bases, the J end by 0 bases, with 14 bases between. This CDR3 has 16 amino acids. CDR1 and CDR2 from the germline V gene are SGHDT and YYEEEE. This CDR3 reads CASSYWALSSTDTQYF. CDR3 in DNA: TGTGCCAGCAGCTACTGGGCTCTTTCTAGCACAGATACGCAGTATTTT.

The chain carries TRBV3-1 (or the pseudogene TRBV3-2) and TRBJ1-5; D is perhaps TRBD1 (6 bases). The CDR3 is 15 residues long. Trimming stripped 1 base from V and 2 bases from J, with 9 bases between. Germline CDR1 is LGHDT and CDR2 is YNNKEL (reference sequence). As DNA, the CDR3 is TGTGCCAGCAGCCAAGGCAGGGGCGGCAATCAGCCCCAGCATTTT. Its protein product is CASSQGRGGNQPQHF.

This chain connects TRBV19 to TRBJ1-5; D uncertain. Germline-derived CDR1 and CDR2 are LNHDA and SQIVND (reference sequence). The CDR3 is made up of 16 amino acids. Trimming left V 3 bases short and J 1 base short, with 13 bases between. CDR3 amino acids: CASSISGDLSNQPQHF. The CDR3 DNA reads TGTGCCAGTAGTATTAGCGGGGATCTAAGCAATCAGCCCCAGCATTTT. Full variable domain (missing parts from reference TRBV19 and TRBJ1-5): DGGITQSPKYLFRKEGQNVTLSCEQNLNHDAMYWYRQDPGQGLRLIYYSQIVNDFQKGDIAEGYSVSREKKESFPLTVTSAQKNPTAFYLCASSISGDLSNQPQHFGDGTRLSIL.

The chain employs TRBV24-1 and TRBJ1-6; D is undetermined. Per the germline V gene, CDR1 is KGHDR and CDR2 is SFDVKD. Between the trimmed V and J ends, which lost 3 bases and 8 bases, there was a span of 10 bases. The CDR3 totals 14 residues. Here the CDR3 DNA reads TGTGCCACCAGTGATGCGGGTGCCTATTCACCCCTCCACTTT. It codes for CATSDAGAYSPLHF.

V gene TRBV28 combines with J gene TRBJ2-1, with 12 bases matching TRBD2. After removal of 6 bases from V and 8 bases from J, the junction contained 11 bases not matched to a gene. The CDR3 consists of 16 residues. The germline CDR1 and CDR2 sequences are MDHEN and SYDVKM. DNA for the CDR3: TGTGCCAGCAGCCCTTCTAGCGGGGGGGCCGGAGATGAGCAGTTCTTC. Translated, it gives CASSPSSGGAGDEQFF.

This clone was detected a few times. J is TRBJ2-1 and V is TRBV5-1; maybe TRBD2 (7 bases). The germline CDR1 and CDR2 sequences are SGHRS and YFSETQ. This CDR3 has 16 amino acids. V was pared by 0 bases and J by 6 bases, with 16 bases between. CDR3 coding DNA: TGCGCCAGCAGCTTGGACGGCGGGGGCTTTGTCAATGAGCAGTTCTTC. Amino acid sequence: CASSLDGGGFVNEQFF.

The chain's CDR3 is CASSQGLAGIYEQFF. The CDR3 nucleotides are TGTGCCAGCAGCCAAGGGTTAGCGGGGATCTATGAGCAGTTCTTC. This rearrangement joins TRBV14 to TRBJ2-1, with 8 bases fitting TRBD2. CDR3 length: 15 residues. The V and J ends lost 1 base and 8 bases, in that order; junction bases with no gene match: 7. Germline values: CDR1 SGHDN, CDR2 FVKESK.

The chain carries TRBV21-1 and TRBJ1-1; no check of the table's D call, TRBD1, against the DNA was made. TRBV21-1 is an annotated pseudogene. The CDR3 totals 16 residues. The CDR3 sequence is CASSTRWAGCDTEAFF. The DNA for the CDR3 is TGTGCCAGCAGCACCCGGTGGGCAGGGTGTGACACTGAAGCTTTCTTT.

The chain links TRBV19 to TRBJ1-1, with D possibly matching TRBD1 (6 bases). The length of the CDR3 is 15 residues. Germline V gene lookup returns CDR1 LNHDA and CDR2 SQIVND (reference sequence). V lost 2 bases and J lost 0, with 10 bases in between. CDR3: CASSIQGPMNTEAFF. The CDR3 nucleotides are TGTGCCAGTAGTATACAGGGGCCTATGAACACTGAAGCTTTCTTT.

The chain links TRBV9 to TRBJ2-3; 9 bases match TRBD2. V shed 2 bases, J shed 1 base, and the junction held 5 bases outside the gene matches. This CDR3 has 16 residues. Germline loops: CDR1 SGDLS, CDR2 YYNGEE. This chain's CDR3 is CASSVQAGGRTDTQYF. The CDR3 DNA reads TGTGCCAGCAGCGTGCAAGCGGGGGGCCGCACAGATACGCAGTATTTT.